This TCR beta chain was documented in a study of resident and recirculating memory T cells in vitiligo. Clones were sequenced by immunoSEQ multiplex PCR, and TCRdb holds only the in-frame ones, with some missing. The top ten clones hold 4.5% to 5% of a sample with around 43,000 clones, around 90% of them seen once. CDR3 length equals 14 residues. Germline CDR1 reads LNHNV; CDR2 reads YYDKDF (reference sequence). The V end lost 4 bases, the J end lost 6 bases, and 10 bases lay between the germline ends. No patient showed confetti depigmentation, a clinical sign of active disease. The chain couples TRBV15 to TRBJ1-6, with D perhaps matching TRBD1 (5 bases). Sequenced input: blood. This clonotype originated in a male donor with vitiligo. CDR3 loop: CATSISGLNSPLHF. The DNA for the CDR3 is TGTGCCACCAGCATATCAGGGCTTAATTCACCCCTCCACTTT. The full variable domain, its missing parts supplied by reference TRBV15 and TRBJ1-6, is DAMVIQNPRYQVTQFGKPVTLSCSQTLNHNVMYWYQQKSSQAPKLLFHYYDKDFNNEADTPDNFQSRRPNTSFCFLDIRSPGLGDTAMYLCATSISGLNSPLHFGNGTRLTVT.